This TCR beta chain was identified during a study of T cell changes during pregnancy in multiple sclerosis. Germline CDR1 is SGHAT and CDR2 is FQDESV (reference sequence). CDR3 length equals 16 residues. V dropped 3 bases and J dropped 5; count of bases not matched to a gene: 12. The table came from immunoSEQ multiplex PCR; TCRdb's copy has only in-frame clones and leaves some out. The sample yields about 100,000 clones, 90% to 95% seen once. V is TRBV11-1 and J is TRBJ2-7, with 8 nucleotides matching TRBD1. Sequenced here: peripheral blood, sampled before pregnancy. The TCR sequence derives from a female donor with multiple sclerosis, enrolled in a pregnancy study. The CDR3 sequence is CASSFYQGASVHEQYF. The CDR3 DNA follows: TGTGCCAGCAGCTTCTATCAGGGGGCTTCGGTTCACGAGCAGTACTTC.